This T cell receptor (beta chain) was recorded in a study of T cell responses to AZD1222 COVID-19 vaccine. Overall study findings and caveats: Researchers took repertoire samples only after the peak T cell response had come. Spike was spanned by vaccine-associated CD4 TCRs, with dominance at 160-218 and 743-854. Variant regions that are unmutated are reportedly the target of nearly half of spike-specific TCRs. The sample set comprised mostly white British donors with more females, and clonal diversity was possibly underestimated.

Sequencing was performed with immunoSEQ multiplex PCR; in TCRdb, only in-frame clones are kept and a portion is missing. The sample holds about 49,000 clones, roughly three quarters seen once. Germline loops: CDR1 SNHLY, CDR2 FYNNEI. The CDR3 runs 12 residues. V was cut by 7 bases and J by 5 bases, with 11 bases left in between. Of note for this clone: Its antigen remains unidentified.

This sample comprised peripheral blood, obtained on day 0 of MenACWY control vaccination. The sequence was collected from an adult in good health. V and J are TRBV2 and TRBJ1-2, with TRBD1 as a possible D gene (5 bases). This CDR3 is CASKAGRYGYTF. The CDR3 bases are TGTGCCAGCAAGGCGGGACGATATGGCTACACCTTC.